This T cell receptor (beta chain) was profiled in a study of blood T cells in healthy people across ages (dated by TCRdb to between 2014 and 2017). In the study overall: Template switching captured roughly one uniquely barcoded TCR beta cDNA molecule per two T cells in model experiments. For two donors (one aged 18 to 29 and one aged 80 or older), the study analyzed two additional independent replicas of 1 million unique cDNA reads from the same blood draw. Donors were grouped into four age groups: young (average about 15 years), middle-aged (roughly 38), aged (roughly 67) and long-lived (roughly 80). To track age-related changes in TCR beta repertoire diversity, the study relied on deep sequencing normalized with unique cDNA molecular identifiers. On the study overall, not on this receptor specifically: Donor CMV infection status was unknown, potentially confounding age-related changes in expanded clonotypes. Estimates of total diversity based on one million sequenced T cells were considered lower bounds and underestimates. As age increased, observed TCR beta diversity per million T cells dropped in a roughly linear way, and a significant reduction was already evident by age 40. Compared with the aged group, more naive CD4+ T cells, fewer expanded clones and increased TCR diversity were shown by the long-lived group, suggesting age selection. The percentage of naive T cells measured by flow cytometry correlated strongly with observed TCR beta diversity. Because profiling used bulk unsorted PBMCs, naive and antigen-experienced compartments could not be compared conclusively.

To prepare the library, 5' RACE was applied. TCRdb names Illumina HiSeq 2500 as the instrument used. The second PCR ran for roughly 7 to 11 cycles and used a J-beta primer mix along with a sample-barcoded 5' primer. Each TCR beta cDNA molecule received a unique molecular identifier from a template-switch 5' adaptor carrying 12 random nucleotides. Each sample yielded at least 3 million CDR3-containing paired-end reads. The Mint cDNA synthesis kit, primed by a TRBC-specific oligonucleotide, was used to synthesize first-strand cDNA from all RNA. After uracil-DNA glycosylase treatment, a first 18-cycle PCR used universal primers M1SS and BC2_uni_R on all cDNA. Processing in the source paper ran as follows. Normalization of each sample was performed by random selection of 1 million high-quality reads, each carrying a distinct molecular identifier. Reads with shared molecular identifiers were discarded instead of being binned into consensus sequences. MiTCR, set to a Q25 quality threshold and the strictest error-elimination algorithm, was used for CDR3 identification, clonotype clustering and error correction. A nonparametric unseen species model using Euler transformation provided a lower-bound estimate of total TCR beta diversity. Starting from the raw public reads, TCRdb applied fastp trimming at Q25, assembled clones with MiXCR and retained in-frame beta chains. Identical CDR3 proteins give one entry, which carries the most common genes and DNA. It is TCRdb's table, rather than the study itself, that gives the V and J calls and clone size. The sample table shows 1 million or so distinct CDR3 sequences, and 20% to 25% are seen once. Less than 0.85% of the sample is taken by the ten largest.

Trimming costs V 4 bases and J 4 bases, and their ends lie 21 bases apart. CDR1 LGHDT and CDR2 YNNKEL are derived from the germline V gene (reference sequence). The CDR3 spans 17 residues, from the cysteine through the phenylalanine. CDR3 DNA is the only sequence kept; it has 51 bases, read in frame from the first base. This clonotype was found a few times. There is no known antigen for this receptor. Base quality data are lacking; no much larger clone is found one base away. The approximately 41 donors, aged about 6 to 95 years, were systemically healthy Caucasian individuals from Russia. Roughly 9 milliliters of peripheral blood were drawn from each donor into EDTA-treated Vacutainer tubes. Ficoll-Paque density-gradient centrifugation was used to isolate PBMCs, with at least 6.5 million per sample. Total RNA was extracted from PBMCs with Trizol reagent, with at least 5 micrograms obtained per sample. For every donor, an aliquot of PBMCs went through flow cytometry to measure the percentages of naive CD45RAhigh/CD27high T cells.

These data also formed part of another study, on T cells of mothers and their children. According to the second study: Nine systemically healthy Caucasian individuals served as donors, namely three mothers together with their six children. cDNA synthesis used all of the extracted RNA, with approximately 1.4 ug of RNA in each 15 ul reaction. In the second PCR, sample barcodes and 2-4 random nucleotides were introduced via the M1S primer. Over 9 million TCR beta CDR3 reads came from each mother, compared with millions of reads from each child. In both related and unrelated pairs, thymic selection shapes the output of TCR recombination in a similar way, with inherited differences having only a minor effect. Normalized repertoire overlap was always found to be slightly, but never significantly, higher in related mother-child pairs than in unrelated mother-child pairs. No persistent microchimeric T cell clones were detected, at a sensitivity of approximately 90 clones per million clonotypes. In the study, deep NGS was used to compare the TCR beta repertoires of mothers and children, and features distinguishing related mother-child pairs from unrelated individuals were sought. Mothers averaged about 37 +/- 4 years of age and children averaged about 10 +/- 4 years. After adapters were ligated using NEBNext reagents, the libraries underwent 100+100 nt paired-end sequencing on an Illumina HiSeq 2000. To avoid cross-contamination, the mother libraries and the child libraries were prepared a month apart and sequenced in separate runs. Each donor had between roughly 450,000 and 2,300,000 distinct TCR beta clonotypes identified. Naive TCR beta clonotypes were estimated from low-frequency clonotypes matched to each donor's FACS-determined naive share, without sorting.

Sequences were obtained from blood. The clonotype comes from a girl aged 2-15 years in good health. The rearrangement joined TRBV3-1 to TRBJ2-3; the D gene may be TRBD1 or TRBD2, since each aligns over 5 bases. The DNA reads TGTGCCAGCAGCCCTGGCTTCTATCGAGGGGACGCAGATACGCAGTATTTT. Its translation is CASSPGFYRGDADTQYF.